A single T cell receptor (beta chain) is shown here with its context. This clonotype occurred once. Its cognate antigen has yet to be identified. The junction differs from germline at one of its ends, possibly a read error. These data come from a study of glioma-infiltrating T cells (dated by TCRdb to 2016 to 2017). Some background on the complete study: Sequencing of TCR alpha- and beta-chain repertoires was performed on glioma tissue, on non-neoplastic brain tissue, and on matched peripheral blood mononuclear cells. To measure divergence between tissue and blood T-cell populations, each tissue-infiltrating repertoire was compared with the peripheral blood repertoire of the same patient. Three low-grade glioma patients, about 8 primary glioblastoma patients and three non-glioma patients contributing non-neoplastic brain tissue were included in the paired cohort.

Results the study describes overall, beyond this receptor: VJ-independent divergence between tissue and blood was below expectation in non-neoplastic patients but above expectation in all gliomas, especially low-grade gliomas. Very few CDR3 sequences were found to be shared between tissue and blood, and this scarcity was attributed to high CDR3 diversity and limited sampling. Small numbers underpinned the group comparisons: roughly 8 glioblastoma patients, three low-grade glioma patients and three non-neoplastic patients.

From the cysteine up to the phenylalanine, the CDR3 has a length of 13 residues. CDR3 DNA only is kept here, 39 bases in frame from base 1. CDR1 and CDR2 are drawn from the germline V gene (reference sequence): DFQATT, SNEGSKA. The iRepertoire nested amplicon-rescue multiplex PCR (arm-PCR) platform was used to amplify TCR alpha and beta CDR3 regions from RNA. The input for one-step reverse transcription and amplification was roughly 90-450 ng of tissue mRNA or PBMC total RNA. After bead purification, a secondary multiplex PCR added Illumina adapters, and libraries were gel-purified between 200 and 400 bp. The libraries contained internal 6-nucleotide barcodes that were used for demultiplexing. Sequencing of libraries was performed on an Illumina MiSeq with 2x220 or 2x250 nucleotide paired-end reads. As for the original processing: Paired reads were merged using FLASH 1.2.11 and aligned with BWA-MEM to the GRCh37 human genome, and TRA and TRB reads were then extracted. For V and J assignment, an IMGT-derived reference of cassette sequences and CDR3 motifs that included pseudogenes was used. Reads were translated in three frames, and productive CDR3s were defined by a C…FGXG motif without stop codons. Unique combinations of V-J cassette pair and CDR3 amino acid sequence were defined as clonotypes. Filtering of reads was based on Hamming distance, with the threshold set by the sequence error rate of each sample in mapped regions. The public reads were run again by TCRdb, first through fastp at Q25 and then through MiXCR, and only productive beta chains were kept. CDR3 protein sequences are deduplicated, and each keeps its most common genes and DNA. Here the V and J calls rest on TCRdb's processing, not on the authors' analysis. The sample data list around 180,000 distinct CDR3 sequences, and around 40% of these were observed just once. Under 6.5% of the sample belongs to the ten largest clones.

The source material was glioma tissue, nonneoplastic brain tissue, or PBMCs (not recorded which). This receptor chain uses TRBV20-1 and TRBJ1-1, with no D gene named confidently. The receptor's source is a human donor with low-grade glioma or glioblastoma, undergoing nonglioma brain surgery, or in good health (not recorded which). The DNA sequence follows: TGCAGTGCTACCGGTGGGAACACCCATGAAGATTTCTTT. Translation gives CSATGGNTHEDFF.